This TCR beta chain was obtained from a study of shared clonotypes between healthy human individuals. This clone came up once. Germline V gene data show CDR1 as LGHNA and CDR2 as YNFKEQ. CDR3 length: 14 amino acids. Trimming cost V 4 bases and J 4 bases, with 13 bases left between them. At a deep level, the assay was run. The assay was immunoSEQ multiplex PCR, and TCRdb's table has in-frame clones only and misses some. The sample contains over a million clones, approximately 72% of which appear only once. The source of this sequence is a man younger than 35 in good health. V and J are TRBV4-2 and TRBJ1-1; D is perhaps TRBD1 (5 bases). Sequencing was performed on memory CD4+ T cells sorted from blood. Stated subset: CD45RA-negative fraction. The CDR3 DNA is TGTGCCAGCAGCCCAGGACAAAGAGGCACTGAAGCTTTCTTT. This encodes CASSPGQRGTEAFF.